This T cell receptor beta chain was observed in a study of T cell responses to AZD1222 COVID-19 vaccine. Study conclusions and caveats: Only six AZD1222 recipients tested seropositive at baseline. Two doses of AZD1222 preceded a rise in Spike-specific TCR breadth and depth.

To note about this clone: Its antigen remains unidentified.

Sequencing used immunoSEQ multiplex PCR; TCRdb keeps in-frame clones, though not all of them. The table records about 180,000 clones, just under 95% of them present only once. The V gene end was trimmed by 6 bases and the J gene end by 4 bases; junction bases not matched to a gene: 21. The CDR3 is 19 amino acids. This chain joins TRBV23-1 and TRBJ1-2; TRBD1 agrees at 9 bases. TRBV23-1 has ORF status, its function being uncertain. The sequencing used peripheral blood, collected 28 days after the second dose of the MenACWY control vaccine. The receptor's source is an adult who received the MenACWY meningococcal vaccine as a control. The CDR3 DNA sequence: TGCGCCAGCAGACATGTAGGACAGGGGACGGGGTATAGATCCTATGGCTACACCTTC. Its protein is CASRHVGQGTGYRSYGYTF.